This T cell receptor beta chain was profiled in a study of T cell repertoires and HLA-DP antigens. Here immunoSEQ multiplex PCR was the method, and the copy in TCRdb shows in-frame clones only, minus some. The table has about 110,000 clones, more than 85% seen once. As regards this clone: Its specificity is not known.

The sequencing sample was made of CD4+ T cells from PBMCs. This sequence originates from a woman aged 18-29 years in good health and CMV-seronegative.

Written as DNA, the CDR3 is TGTGCCAGCAGTTTAGACGACAGGGGCAACGAGCAGTACGTC. Amino acid sequence: CASSLDDRGNEQYV. The chain couples TRBV6-6 to TRBJ2-7; TRBD1 agrees at 8 bases. The V and J ends lost 4 bases and 5 bases, in that order; junction bases with no gene match: 7. The CDR3 sequence is 14 residues long. The germline V gene has CDR1 MNHNY and CDR2 SVGAGI (reference sequence).